This T cell receptor (beta chain) was observed in a study of radiotherapy plus CTLA-4 blockade in lung cancer. Method: immunoSEQ multiplex PCR; TCRdb's copy keeps in-frame clones and lacks some. The sample gives over 85,000 clones, 80% to 90% of which show up once; more than 4.5% is in the top ten. The TCR originated in a human donor with non-small cell lung cancer that progressed on radiotherapy plus ipilimumab. Sequenced here: peripheral blood, sampled from a patient treated with radiotherapy plus ipilimumab.

The CDR3, as DNA: TGCGCCAGCAGCCGGGAGGGCTACGAGCAGTACTTC. It specifies CASSREGYEQYF. The gene calls are TRBV4-1 and TRBJ2-7, with 7 nucleotides matching TRBD2. Germline V CDR1 and CDR2: MGHRA, YSYEKL. The CDR3 totals 12 residues. V trimming: 4 bases; J trimming: 3 bases; junction bases outside the gene matches: 0.